This T cell receptor (beta chain) is drawn from a study of post-analysis software for immune sequencing data. Findings and caveats of the study: In patients, about five TRBV segments were more frequent than in controls, with TRBV5-6, TRBV5-1 and TRBV20-1 among them.

The V gene end was trimmed by 5 bases and the J gene end by 3 bases; junction bases not matched to a gene: 11. Germline lookup yields CDR1 DFQATT and CDR2 SNEGSKA (reference sequence). The CDR3 loop spans 15 amino acids. TCR beta cDNA libraries included unique molecular identifiers. cDNA molecules numbering 400,000 to 550,000 came from roughly 1 to 10 million T cells. Each CDR3 protein is one row after TCRdb ran MiXCR on the PCR reads. The data show roughly 870,000 distinct CDR3 sequences, approximately 57% seen once. In the case of this clonotype: As yet, its antigen is unknown.

J is TRBJ2-7 and V is TRBV20-1; 9 positions match TRBD1. The receptor comes from a girl aged 10 to 17 with multiple sclerosis. Material: blood. CDR3 residues: CSAPSGTGLLYEQYF. The CDR3 bases are TGCAGTGCTCCCTCCGGGACAGGGTTACTCTACGAGCAGTACTTC.